The sequence of this T cell receptor (beta chain) was determined in a study of metastatic and nonmetastatic thyroid tumors. The overall study: Comparative analysis of repertoires was undertaken across blood and tumor or nodule tissue obtained from malignant and benign thyroid patients.

No treatment of any kind had been given to any patient before thyroid surgery. Remarks on this clone: Its cognate antigen is unknown.

In the original analysis: To classify distant metastasis in papillary thyroid cancer, a model was built from CDR3 differences across clinicopathological groups. TCRdb re-called the PCR reads through MiXCR. The V and J calls and clone size are TCRdb's, not the authors'. The table includes roughly 8,700 clones, about 28% detected once. Findings of the study overall: In both blood and tumor samples, TCR beta diversity was reported significantly higher for malignant than benign nodules.

The CDR3 runs 13 residues. Germline loops: CDR1 GTSNPN, CDR2 SVGIG (reference sequence). The ends lost 5 bases at V and 7 bases at J; junction bases unmatched: 9. The TCR originated in a female donor with papillary thyroid cancer or a benign thyroid nodule (not recorded which). Some clones in this sample may be carry-over from other donors' samples. This chain joins TRBV30 and TRBJ2-7, with 9 bases fitting TRBD1. The sequenced sample was tumor tissue. The chain's CDR3 is CAWSGTGIWEQYF. In DNA, the CDR3 is TGTGCCTGGTCCGGGACAGGGATATGGGAGCAGTACTTC.